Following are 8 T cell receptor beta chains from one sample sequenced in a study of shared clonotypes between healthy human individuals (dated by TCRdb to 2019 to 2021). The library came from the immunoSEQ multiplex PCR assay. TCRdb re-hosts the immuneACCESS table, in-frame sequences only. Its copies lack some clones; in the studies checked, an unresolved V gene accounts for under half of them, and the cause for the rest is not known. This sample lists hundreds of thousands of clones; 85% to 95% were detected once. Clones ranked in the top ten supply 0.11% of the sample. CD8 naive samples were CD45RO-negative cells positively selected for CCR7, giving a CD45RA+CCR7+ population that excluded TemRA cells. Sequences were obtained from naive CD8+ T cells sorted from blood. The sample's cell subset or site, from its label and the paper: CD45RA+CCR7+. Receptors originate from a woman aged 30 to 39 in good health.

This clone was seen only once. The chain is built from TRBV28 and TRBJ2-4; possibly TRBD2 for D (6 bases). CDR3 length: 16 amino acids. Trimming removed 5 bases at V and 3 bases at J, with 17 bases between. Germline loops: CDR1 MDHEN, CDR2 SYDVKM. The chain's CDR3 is CASSPVGGAGKNIQYF. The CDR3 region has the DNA TGTGCCAGCAGTCCAGTGGGCGGGGCGGGCAAAAACATTCAGTACTTC.

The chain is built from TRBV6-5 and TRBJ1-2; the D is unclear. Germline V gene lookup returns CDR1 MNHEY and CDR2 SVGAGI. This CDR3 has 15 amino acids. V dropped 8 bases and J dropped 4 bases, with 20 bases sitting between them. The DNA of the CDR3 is TGTGCCAGCTTTAGACCGGGAAGGGATCGCTATGGCTACACCTTC. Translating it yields CASFRPGRDRYGYTF.

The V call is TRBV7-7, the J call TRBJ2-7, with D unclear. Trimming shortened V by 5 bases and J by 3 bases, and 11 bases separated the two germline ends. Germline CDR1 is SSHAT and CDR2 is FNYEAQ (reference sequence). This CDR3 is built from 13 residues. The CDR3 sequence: CASSPRLNYEQYF. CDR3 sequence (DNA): TGTGCCAGCAGCCCCCGACTGAACTACGAGCAGTACTTC.

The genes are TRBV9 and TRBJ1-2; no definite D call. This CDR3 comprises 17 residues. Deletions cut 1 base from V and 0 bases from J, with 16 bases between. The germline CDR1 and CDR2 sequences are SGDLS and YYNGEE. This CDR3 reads CASSVSTEYGPNYGYTF. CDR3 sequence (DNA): TGTGCCAGCAGCGTAAGTACAGAATATGGACCTAACTATGGCTACACCTTC. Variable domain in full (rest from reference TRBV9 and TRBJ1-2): DSGVTQTPKHLITATGQRVTLRCSPRSGDLSVYWYQQSLDQGLQFLIQYYNGEERAKGNILERFSAQQFPDLHSELNLSSLELGDSALYFCASSVSTEYGPNYGYTFGSGTRLTVV.

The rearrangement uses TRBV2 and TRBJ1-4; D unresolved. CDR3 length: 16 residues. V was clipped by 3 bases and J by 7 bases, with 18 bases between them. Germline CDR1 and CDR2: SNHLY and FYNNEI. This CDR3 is CASSDTDEAIGEKLFF. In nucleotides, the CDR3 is TGTGCCAGCAGTGACACAGACGAGGCAATTGGTGAAAAACTGTTTTTT. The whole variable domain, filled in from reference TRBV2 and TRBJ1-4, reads EPEVTQTPSHQVTQMGQEVILRCVPISNHLYFYWYRQILGQKVEFLVSFYNNEISEKSEIFDDQFSVERPDGSNFTLKIRSTKLEDSAMYFCASSDTDEAIGEKLFFGSGTQLSVL.

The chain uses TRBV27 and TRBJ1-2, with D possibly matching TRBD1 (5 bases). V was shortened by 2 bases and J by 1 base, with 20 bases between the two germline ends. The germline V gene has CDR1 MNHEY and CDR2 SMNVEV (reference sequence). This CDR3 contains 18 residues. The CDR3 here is CASSLGPGTDSYNYGYTF. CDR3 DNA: TGTGCCAGCAGTTTAGGCCCGGGGACCGACTCTTATAACTATGGCTACACCTTC.

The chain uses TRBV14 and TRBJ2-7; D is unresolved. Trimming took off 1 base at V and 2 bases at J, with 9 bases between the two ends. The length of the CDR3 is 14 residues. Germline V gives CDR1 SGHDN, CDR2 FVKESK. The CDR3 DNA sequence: TGTGCCAGCAGCCAAGTGGGGAACCCCTACGAGCAGTACTTC. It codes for CASSQVGNPYEQYF.

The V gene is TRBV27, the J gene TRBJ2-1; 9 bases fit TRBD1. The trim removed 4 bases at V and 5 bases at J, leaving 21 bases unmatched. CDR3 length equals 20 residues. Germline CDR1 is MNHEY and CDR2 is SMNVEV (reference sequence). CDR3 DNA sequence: TGTGCCAGCAGTTACCTGCGGGGACAGGGTCCTACGGCGACCAACAATGAGCAGTTCTTC. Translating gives CASSYLRGQGPTATNNEQFF.